The 7 T cell receptor beta chains given below trace back to one sample, sequenced in a study of blood T cell repertoires in COVID-19. Here immunoSEQ multiplex PCR was the method, and the copy in TCRdb shows in-frame clones only, minus some. The data contain some 140,000 clones, 70% to 85% of them singletons. The sequencing sample was made of peripheral blood. These receptors were taken from a man in his sixties with acute or convalescent COVID-19.

The chain carries TRBV5-6 and TRBJ2-3, with 11 bases lining up with TRBD2. V lost 4 bases to trimming and J lost 2 bases; unmatched junction nucleotides: 3. This CDR3 spans 15 amino acids. CDR1 and CDR2 (germline): SGHDT, YYEEEE. The CDR3, as DNA: TGTGCCAGCAGCCCACTAGCGGGAGACACAGATACGCAGTATTTT. This translates into CASSPLAGDTDTQYF.

In regard to this clone: A much larger clone lies a single base off, so this may be a read error. This CDR3 is also generated by other DNA sequences in the sample. V usage is TRBV28 and J usage is TRBJ2-7; weak D call: TRBD2 (5 bases). The germline V gene encodes CDR1 MDHEN and CDR2 SYDVKM. Trimming removed 2 bases from V and 2 bases from J, with 19 bases in between. The CDR3 length is 17 residues. The CDR3 loop reads CASSLGREGRAAYEQYF. CDR3 in DNA: TGTGCCAGCAGTTTAGGGCGAGAGGGCCGGGCGGCCTACGAGCAGTACTTC.

J is TRBJ2-5 and V is TRBV6-6; 7 bases fit TRBD1. The CDR3 spans 15 residues. The V and J ends lost 5 bases and 5 bases, in that order; junction bases with no gene match: 11. Germline-derived CDR1 and CDR2 are MNHNY and SVGAGI (reference sequence). In nucleotides, the CDR3 is TGTGCCAGCAGTACGGGACAGTTGATGGGGGAGACCCAGTACTTC. Translating it yields CASSTGQLMGETQYF.

The chain uses TRBV3-1 (or the pseudogene TRBV3-2) and TRBJ2-4; no clear D. The CDR3 has 15 amino acids. CDR1 and CDR2 from the germline V gene are LGHDT and YNNKEL (reference sequence). With 0 bases removed from V and 1 base from J, the gap between germline ends came to 7 bases. In DNA, the CDR3 is TGTGCCAGCAGCCAAGATACGGTGGCCAAAAACATTCAGTACTTC. Amino acids: CASSQDTVAKNIQYF.

The V and J genes are TRBV7-8 and TRBJ2-1; the match to TRBD1 covers 9 bases. The CDR3 covers 14 residues. V was pared by 8 bases and J by 9 bases, with 11 bases of the junction left unmatched. CDR1 is SGHVS and CDR2 is FQNEAQ in the germline V gene. The CDR3 DNA sequence: TGTGCCAGCCTTCGGGACAGGGTTGTCGCTGAGCAGTTCTTC. This codes for CASLRDRVVAEQFF.

The chain combines TRBV6-5 with TRBJ2-7, with TRBD1 matching 8 bases. The germline V gene encodes CDR1 MNHEY and CDR2 SVGAGI. The CDR3 is 14 residues long. J was trimmed by 4 bases and V by 3 bases; bases with no gene match: 5. CDR3 loop: CASSYRDRLYEQYF. The CDR3 region has the DNA TGTGCCAGCAGTTATCGGGACAGGCTTTACGAGCAGTACTTC.

V gene TRBV7-9 combines with J gene TRBJ2-1, with TRBD1 matching 7 bases. The CDR3 is 15 residues long. V was clipped by 4 bases and J by 4 bases; unmatched bases: 7. CDR1 SEHNR and CDR2 FQNEAQ come from the germline V gene (reference sequence). The CDR3 DNA reads as TGTGCCAGCAGCTCAACCGGGACAGCGTACAATGAGCAGTTCTTC. Its translation: CASSSTGTAYNEQFF.